This record concerns one T cell receptor (beta chain) sequence. A quantity of about 0.45 to 1 ug RNA underwent reverse transcription using random hexamers. TCRdb called the immunoSEQ multiplex PCR reads again in MiXCR, with one record for every CDR3 protein. The table shows fewer than 150,000 distinct CDR3 sequences, with roughly 96% occurring only once. This record belongs to a study of CD8 T cells in Susac syndrome. The CDR3 is 16 residues long. Trimming took 4 bases from V and 7 from J, leaving 20 bases between them. The germline CDR1 and CDR2 sequences are LNHDA and SQIVND (reference sequence). Sequences were obtained from CD4+ T cells from PBMCs. The chain couples TRBV19 to TRBJ1-5, with a weak D call TRBD1 (6 bases). The sequence was obtained from a human donor in good health. CDR3 in amino acids: CASSTIGTLPDQPQHF. CDR3 DNA sequence: TGTGCCAGTAGTACAATCGGGACACTCCCGGACCAGCCCCAGCATTTT.